Shown below are 21 T cell receptor beta chains from a single sample sequenced in a study of beta chain features in type 1 diabetes. Study-level points and caveats: The study found moderately but significantly shorter TCRB CDR3s in all four CD4+ subsets of Type 1 diabetes patients.

Their antigens are not known. Of the isolated RNA, all was reverse transcribed, and so the sequenced material was expressed TCRB transcripts. Only in-frame clones appear in the TCRdb table, and some are missing; sequencing was by immunoSEQ multiplex PCR. The table includes about 650,000 clones, around 12% detected once. Material for sequencing was naive CD4+ T cells from blood. These receptors were obtained from a man between 25 and 39 years old with type 1 diabetes.

The chain employs TRBV7-2 and TRBJ1-6, with 8 nucleotides matching TRBD1. With 5 bases clipped from V and 10 bases from J, the junction kept 10 bases outside the gene matches. The germline gives CDR1 SGHTA, CDR2 FQGNSA. This CDR3 comprises 15 residues. The CDR3 sequence is CASSTSTGGQSPLHF. CDR3 nucleotides: TGTGCCAGCAGCACAAGCACAGGGGGACAGTCACCCCTCCACTTT. Complete variable domain (other parts from reference TRBV7-2 and TRBJ1-6): GAGVSQSPSNKVTEKGKDVELRCDPISGHTALYWYRQSLGQGLEFLIYFQGNSAPDKSGLPSDRFSAERTGGSVSTLTIQRTQQEDSAVYLCASSTSTGGQSPLHFGNGTRLTVT.

The gene calls are TRBV6-1 and TRBJ1-5, with unresolved D. Per germline, CDR1 MNHNS and CDR2 SASEGT. This CDR3 has 13 amino acids. Trimming took 1 base from V and 11 from J, leaving 12 bases between them. CDR3 in DNA: TGTGCCAGCAGTGAAGTGATAAGGGTGACCCAGCATTTT. This gives the protein CASSEVIRVTQHF.

This sequence joins TRBV12-5 and TRBJ1-1; 7 bases map to TRBD1. This CDR3 is built from 14 residues. V was pared by 6 bases and J by 0 bases, with 4 bases of the junction left unmatched. Germline V gives CDR1 LGHNT, CDR2 FRNRAP. The CDR3 reads CASGGQVMNTEAFF. CDR3 sequence (DNA): TGTGCTAGTGGCGGACAGGTCATGAACACTGAAGCTTTCTTT.

A note on this clone: Since a much larger clone is just one base distant, this may be a read error. In the same sample, other DNA sequences code for this CDR3. The rearrangement uses TRBV18 and TRBJ1-2; no clear D gene. V shed 2 bases and J shed 6 bases, with 4 bases lying between them. The CDR3 has 11 residues. Germline loops: CDR1 KGHSH, CDR2 LQKENI. The CDR3 loop reads CASSPGDGYTF. CDR3 DNA: TGTGCCAGCTCACCAGGAGATGGCTACACCTTC.

This clone was picked up a small number of times. The rearrangement uses TRBV28 and TRBJ2-1, with 10 nucleotides matching TRBD1. Trimming cost V 3 bases and J 16 bases; bases outside gene matches: 6. This CDR3 spans 12 amino acids. Germline assignment: CDR1 MDHEN and CDR2 SYDVKM. This CDR3 reads CASSFPDRGSFF. The CDR3 DNA follows: TGTGCCAGCAGTTTCCCGGACAGGGGGAGCTTCTTC.

The CDR3 loop is CASSAFTGTSTDTQYF. In nucleotides, the CDR3 is TGCGCCAGCAGCGCCTTCACCGGGACTAGCACAGATACGCAGTATTTT. The rearrangement joins TRBV5-1 to TRBJ2-3; weak D call: TRBD2 (6 bases). This CDR3 is 16 amino acids long. Germline CDR1 is SGHRS and CDR2 is YFSETQ. Trimming shortened V by 4 bases and J by 0 bases, and 15 bases separated the two germline ends.

This clone was detected only a few times. The chain recombines TRBV10-3 with TRBJ2-5; either TRBD1 or TRBD2 may fit D (6 bases each). CDR1 and CDR2 (germline): ENHRY, SYGVKD. V was shortened by 4 bases and J by 1 base, with 13 bases between the two germline ends. This CDR3 contains 15 residues. The chain's CDR3 is CAISGRDTSQETQYF. The CDR3 DNA reads TGTGCCATCAGTGGGCGGGACACCAGCCAAGAGACCCAGTACTTC.

In this sample, this clone turned up a few times. The chain links TRBV6-5 to TRBJ1-5; the match to TRBD1 covers 8 bases. From germline, CDR1 is MNHEY and CDR2 SVGAGI. J lost 4 bases, V lost 0 bases, and 2 bases had no gene match. This CDR3 contains 15 residues. The CDR3 nucleotides read TGTGCCAGCAGTTACTCGGGACAGGCGAATCAGCCCCAGCATTTT. Its protein product is CASSYSGQANQPQHF.

The chain is built from TRBV7-8 and TRBJ2-7; D remains unclear. The CDR3 length is 13 residues. The V end lost 0 bases, the J end lost 3 bases, and 6 bases lay between the germline ends. Looked up from germline, CDR1 is SGHVS and CDR2 is FQNEAQ. CDR3 sequence reads: CASSLAISYEQYF. CDR3 in DNA: TGTGCCAGCAGCTTAGCGATCAGCTACGAGCAGTACTTC.

A few counts support this clone. The chain is built from TRBV7-2 and TRBJ2-5; D is ambiguous. The germline CDR1 and CDR2 sequences are SGHTA and FQGNSA. The CDR3 totals 12 residues. V was shortened by 4 bases and J by 2 bases, with 5 bases between the two germline ends. The CDR3 sequence is CASSSVQETQYF. In nucleotides, the CDR3 is TGTGCCAGCAGCTCGGTGCAAGAGACCCAGTACTTC.

The rearrangement uses TRBV5-5 and TRBJ2-5; no definite D call. Germline V gene lookup returns CDR1 SGHKS and CDR2 YYEKEE (reference sequence). V lost 1 base, J lost 8 bases, and 12 bases lay in between. The CDR3 is made up of 13 amino acids. CDR3 loop: CASSLLGENTQYF. The CDR3 DNA reads as TGTGCCAGCAGCTTGTTGGGCGAGAACACCCAGTACTTC.

The rearrangement joins TRBV6-5 to TRBJ2-7; D remains ambiguous. The CDR3 length is 14 residues. Germline V CDR1 and CDR2: MNHEY, SVGAGI. Trimming took 0 bases from V and 2 from J, leaving 8 bases between them. DNA of the CDR3: TGTGCCAGCAGTTACTCGGGCCCACCCTACGAGCAGTACTTC. Amino acids: CASSYSGPPYEQYF.

In its sample, this clone was seen a few times. The chain employs TRBV2 and TRBJ2-2; 9 nucleotides match TRBD1. Losses at the gene ends were 9 bases for V and 5 bases for J; bases not matched to a gene: 7. Germline V gives CDR1 SNHLY, CDR2 FYNNEI. The CDR3 extends over 14 amino acids. This CDR3 reads CASLQGATTGELFF. The CDR3 coding sequence is TGTGCCAGTCTACAGGGGGCAACGACCGGGGAGCTGTTTTTT.

This chain uses TRBV25-1 with TRBJ1-3; D is uncertain. This CDR3 is 16 amino acids long. The germline V gene has CDR1 MGHDK and CDR2 SYGVNS. The V and J ends lost 3 bases and 0 bases respectively, with 12 bases between them. The CDR3 spells CASSDSEGPSGNTIYF. The CDR3, as DNA: TGTGCCAGCAGTGATTCGGAAGGGCCCTCTGGAAACACCATATATTTT.

A few counts support this clone. The V and J genes are TRBV7-9 and TRBJ2-1; no definite D call. V lost 4 bases to trimming and J lost 4 bases, with 8 bases between them. The CDR3 runs to 13 residues. Germline V lookup: CDR1 SEHNR, CDR2 FQNEAQ (reference sequence). The CDR3 loop is CASSSTRYNEQFF. Here the CDR3 DNA reads TGTGCCAGCAGCTCTACACGTTACAATGAGCAGTTCTTC. The entire variable domain, with the rest obtained from reference TRBV7-9 and TRBJ2-1, is as follows: DTGVSQNPRHKITKRGQNVTFRCDPISEHNRLYWYRQTLGQGPEFLTYFQNEAQLEKSRLLSDRFSAERPKGSFSTLEIQRTEQGDSAMYLCASSSTRYNEQFFGPGTRLTVL.

V usage is TRBV13 and J usage is TRBJ2-7; 7 bases match TRBD1. The V and J ends lost 5 bases and 5 bases, in that order; junction bases with no gene match: 6. Per the germline V gene, CDR1 is PRHDT and CDR2 is FYEKMQ (reference sequence). CDR3 size: 13 residues. The DNA of the CDR3 is TGTGCCAGCAGCCCTCCGGACAGGCACGAGCAGTACTTC. Encoded protein: CASSPPDRHEQYF.

This clone was counted between two and nine times. At the DNA level, this CDR3 is encoded by other sequences in the same sample as well. V gene TRBV7-9 combines with J gene TRBJ1-1, with D unclear. CDR3 length: 13 residues. The V and J ends lost 1 base and 0 bases respectively, with 3 bases between them. Germline-derived CDR1 and CDR2 are SEHNR and FQNEAQ (reference sequence). The CDR3 DNA sequence: TGTGCCAGCAGCTTAGACATGAACACTGAAGCTTTCTTT. It translates to CASSLDMNTEAFF.

To note about this clone: In the same sample, other DNA sequences code for this CDR3. V usage is TRBV19 and J usage is TRBJ2-5; D possibly matches TRBD1 or TRBD2 (5 bases each). The germline V gene has CDR1 LNHDA and CDR2 SQIVND (reference sequence). V lost 1 base and J 5 bases, leaving 8 bases between the germline ends. The CDR3 sequence is 13 residues long. CDR3 loop: CASSIGGAETQYF. CDR3 sequence (DNA): TGTGCCAGTAGTATAGGAGGGGCGGAGACCCAGTACTTC.

This clone was detected only a few times. J is TRBJ2-7 and V is TRBV4-2; possibly TRBD1 or TRBD2 for D (5 bases each). CDR3 length: 14 residues. The V end lost 3 bases, the J end lost 3 bases, and 12 bases lay between the germline ends. CDR1 LGHNA and CDR2 YNFKEQ come from the germline V gene. The CDR3 spells CASSQGEGLYEQYF. CDR3 nucleotides: TGTGCCAGCAGCCAGGGGGAAGGCCTCTACGAGCAGTACTTC.

The rearrangement joins TRBV9 to TRBJ1-2; D is unclear. V was trimmed by 6 bases and J by 0 bases, leaving 6 bases between them. The CDR3 loop spans 12 amino acids. Germline V gene sequence: CDR1 SGDLS, CDR2 YYNGEE. CDR3 nucleotides: TGTGCCAGCACCCGCACTAACTATGGCTACACCTTC. This encodes CASTRTNYGYTF.

In this sample, this clone turned up a few times. The chain joins TRBV7-2 to TRBJ2-7; D gene uncertain. From germline, CDR1 is SGHTA and CDR2 FQGNSA. The germline V and J ends were trimmed by 5 bases and 2 bases, with 16 bases remaining between them. The CDR3 has 15 residues. The DNA of the CDR3 is TGTGCCAGCAGCCTTCGGATTGGGGAAGCCTACGAGCAGTACTTC. Translating gives CASSLRIGEAYEQYF.